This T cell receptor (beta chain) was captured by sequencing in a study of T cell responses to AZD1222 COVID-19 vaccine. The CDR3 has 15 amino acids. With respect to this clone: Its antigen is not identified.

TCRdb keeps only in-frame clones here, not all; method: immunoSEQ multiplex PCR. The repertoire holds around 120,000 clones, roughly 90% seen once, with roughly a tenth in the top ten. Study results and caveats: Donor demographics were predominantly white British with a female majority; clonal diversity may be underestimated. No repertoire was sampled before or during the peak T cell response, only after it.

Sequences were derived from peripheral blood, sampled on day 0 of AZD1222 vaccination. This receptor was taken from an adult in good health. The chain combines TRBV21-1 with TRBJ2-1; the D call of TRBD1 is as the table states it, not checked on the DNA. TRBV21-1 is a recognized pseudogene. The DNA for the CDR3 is TGTGCCAGCAGCCGTAGGGGGATCTCCTACAATGAGCAGTTCTTC. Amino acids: CASSRRGISYNEQFF.